The 29 T cell receptor beta chains presented below share a single source sample, sequenced in a study of T cell repertoires in cytomegalovirus infection. From the reads, TCRdb called clonotypes with MiXCR, one entry per CDR3 protein. Of fewer than 200,000 distinct CDR3 sequences listed, 14% were seen once; the top ten hold 25% to 30%. Sequenced: PBMCs. The origin of the receptors is a human donor in good health (CMV status not recorded). Some clones in this sample may be carry-over from other donors' samples.

This clonotype was recorded many times. V and J are TRBV6-2 or TRBV6-3 and TRBJ2-1; 8 bases fit TRBD2. Per the germline V gene, CDR1 is MNHEY and CDR2 is SVGEGT. The CDR3 length is 14 residues. Unmatched junction bases numbered 1, after V lost 0 bases and J lost 6 bases. The CDR3 DNA follows: TGTGCCAGCAGTTACTCCGGGACTAGCAATGAGCAGTTCTTC. It encodes CASSYSGTSNEQFF.

This clonotype appeared many times. The gene calls are TRBV7-2 and TRBJ2-7; 7 bases agree with TRBD2. The germline gives CDR1 SGHTA, CDR2 FQGNSA. The CDR3 has 13 residues. After removal of 3 bases from V and 2 bases from J, the junction contained 1 base not matched to a gene. CDR3: CASSFSGAYEQYF. In DNA, the CDR3 is TGTGCCAGCAGCTTCAGCGGGGCCTACGAGCAGTACTTC. The full variable domain, its missing parts supplied by reference TRBV7-2 and TRBJ2-7, is GAGVSQSPSNKVTEKGKDVELRCDPISGHTALYWYRQSLGQGLEFLIYFQGNSAPDKSGLPSDRFSAERTGGSVSTLTIQRTQQEDSAVYLCASSFSGAYEQYFGPGTRLTVT.

V and J are TRBV20-1 and TRBJ1-4, with D possibly being TRBD1 (5 bases). This CDR3 region has 16 residues. CDR1 is DFQATT, CDR2 SNEGSKA, per germline (reference sequence). Between the trimmed V and J ends, which lost 3 bases and 6 bases, there was a span of 20 bases. CDR3 in DNA: TGCAGTGCTAGTAGGGGAAGGCATTCGAGAGATGAAAAACTGTTTTTT. Encoded protein: CSASRGRHSRDEKLFF.

This clonotype came up many times. The chain joins TRBV29-1 to TRBJ1-2; 10 bases fit TRBD1. CDR3 length: 15 residues. Looked up from germline, CDR1 is SQVTM and CDR2 is ANQGSEA. V lost 2 bases to trimming and J lost 0 bases; unmatched junction nucleotides: 3. CDR3 loop: CSVERDRGPNYGYTF. CDR3 coding DNA: TGCAGCGTTGAAAGAGACAGGGGGCCTAACTATGGCTACACCTTC.

The V and J genes are TRBV20-1 and TRBJ2-7; a possible D gene is TRBD1 (6 bases). Trimming took 6 bases from V and 5 from J, leaving 11 bases between them. Germline V gene data show CDR1 as DFQATT and CDR2 as SNEGSKA (reference sequence). CDR3 length: 11 residues. CDR3 sequence reads: CSARTVDEQYF. The CDR3, as DNA: TGCAGTGCCCGGACAGTCGACGAGCAGTACTTC.

The J gene is TRBJ2-7, the V gene TRBV5-6; no reliable D call. The CDR3 extends over 12 amino acids. Germline lookup yields CDR1 SGHDT and CDR2 YYEEEE. V gave up 4 bases and J gave up 0 bases, with 5 bases separating them. The CDR3 region is CASSLNSYEQYF. The CDR3, as DNA: TGTGCCAGCAGCCTAAACTCCTACGAGCAGTACTTC. Using reference TRBV5-6 and TRBJ2-7 for the parts outside the CDR3, the full variable domain is DAGVTQSPTHLIKTRGQQVTLRCSPKSGHDTVSWYQQALGQGPQFIFQYYEEEERQRGNFPDRFSGHQFPNYSSELNVNALLLGDSALYLCASSLNSYEQYFGPGTRLTVT.

This clonotype was detected ten times or more. The chain is built from TRBV18 and TRBJ2-4, with D tentatively TRBD2 (5 bases). Per the germline V gene, CDR1 is KGHSH and CDR2 is LQKENI. This CDR3 has 15 residues. Trimming cost V 0 bases and J 2 bases, with 8 bases left between them. The CDR3 DNA sequence: TGTGCCAGCTCACCACCAGCGGTGTCCAAAAACATTCAGTACTTC. It translates to CASSPPAVSKNIQYF.

This clonotype was observed a handful of times. The chain combines TRBV5-6 with TRBJ1-5; D might be TRBD1 (5 bases). The V end was cut by 3 bases, the J end by 1 base, with 8 bases between. This CDR3 is built from 14 residues. Germline V gene sequence: CDR1 SGHDT, CDR2 YYEEEE. The CDR3 nucleotides are TGTGCCAGCAGCTGGGGACCGAGCAATCAGCCCCAGCATTTT. It yields the protein CASSWGPSNQPQHF.

V and J are TRBV19 and TRBJ2-7; a weak D match, TRBD2 (6 bases). Germline V gives CDR1 LNHDA, CDR2 SQIVND (reference sequence). The CDR3 is made up of 17 amino acids. Trimming removed 3 bases from V and 0 bases from J, with 18 bases in between. The CDR3 DNA is TGTGCCAGTAGTATTAAATCGACGGGGGTTCTCTCCTACGAGCAGTACTTC. This codes for CASSIKSTGVLSYEQYF.

This clonotype was seen repeatedly, ten times or more. J is TRBJ1-5 and V is TRBV29-1; D gene unclear. This CDR3 has 13 residues. Germline V CDR1 and CDR2: SQVTM, ANQGSEA. V was pared by 4 bases and J by 0 bases, with 7 bases between. The CDR3 nucleotides read TGCAGCGTTGGGGATTATAGCAATCAGCCCCAGCATTTT. This sequence encodes CSVGDYSNQPQHF.

In its sample, this clonotype was seen many times. The chain joins TRBV10-3 to TRBJ2-4; 9 nucleotides align to TRBD2. V lost 3 bases to trimming and J lost 3 bases; unmatched junction nucleotides: 6. Germline loops: CDR1 ENHRY, CDR2 SYGVKD. The CDR3 spans 16 residues. CDR3 sequence (DNA): TGTGCCATCAGTGAAAGACTAGCGGAGATCAAAAACATTCAGTACTTC. It encodes CAISERLAEIKNIQYF.

V gene TRBV3-1 combines with J gene TRBJ2-1; D unresolved. Germline V gene lookup returns CDR1 LGHDT and CDR2 YNNKEL (reference sequence). Trimming took off 2 bases at V and 2 bases at J, with 22 bases between the two ends. This CDR3 comprises 19 residues. The CDR3 nucleotides read TGTGCCAGCAGCCAACCTACAATTCGGCACGGAACCACCTACAATGAGCAGTTCTTC. It is translated as CASSQPTIRHGTTYNEQFF.

This clonotype was counted ten times or more. The rearrangement joins TRBV7-8 to TRBJ2-1, with D unresolved. CDR1 and CDR2 from the germline V gene are SGHVS and FQNEAQ. The V end lost 5 bases, the J end lost 0 bases, and 11 bases lay between the germline ends. The CDR3 sequence is 15 residues long. The CDR3 reads CASSRAFSSYNEQFF. The CDR3 nucleotides read TGTGCCAGCAGCAGGGCCTTTTCCTCCTACAATGAGCAGTTCTTC.

At least ten counts were recorded for this clonotype. This chain joins TRBV2 and TRBJ1-5, with a tentative D call TRBD1 (5 bases). The CDR3 runs 17 residues. Trimming took off 6 bases at V and 1 base at J, with 19 bases between the two ends. Germline V lookup: CDR1 SNHLY, CDR2 FYNNEI. The CDR3, as DNA: TGTGCCAGCAGCCTAATTTACAGGCCCAAAAGCAATCAGCCCCAGCATTTT. Its protein product is CASSLIYRPKSNQPQHF.

The chain is built from TRBV7-2 and TRBJ2-1; 12 bases agree with TRBD2. Unmatched junction bases numbered 5, after V lost 5 bases and J lost 6 bases. Germline V lookup: CDR1 SGHTA, CDR2 FQGNSA. The CDR3 consists of 15 residues. Here the CDR3 reads CASSQTSGRSNEQFF. The CDR3 DNA is TGTGCCAGCAGCCAGACTAGCGGGAGAAGCAATGAGCAGTTCTTC.

The gene calls are TRBV7-9 and TRBJ2-7; no definite D call. The CDR3 extends over 13 amino acids. CDR1 and CDR2 (germline): SEHNR, FQNEAQ (reference sequence). Trimming removed 1 base from V and 7 bases from J, with 11 bases in between. DNA for the CDR3: TGTGCCAGCAGCTTAGGGGCTATGGGGGAGCAGTACTTC. As protein: CASSLGAMGEQYF.

The chain uses TRBV6-5 and TRBJ2-3, with TRBD2 as a possible D gene (6 bases). Germline V CDR1 and CDR2: MNHEY, SVGAGI. CDR3 length: 15 amino acids. V lost 6 bases to trimming and J lost 0 bases, with 13 bases between them. The CDR3 sequence: CASSHLASSTDTQYF. The CDR3, as DNA: TGTGCCAGCAGCCATCTAGCGTCTAGCACAGATACGCAGTATTTT.

The chain is built from TRBV29-1 and TRBJ1-2, with TRBD1 identical over 8 bases. Germline V gene sequence: CDR1 SQVTM, CDR2 ANQGSEA. Trimming took 4 bases from V and 0 from J; bases not matched to a gene: 1. There are 13 residues in the CDR3. The CDR3 loop is CSVGTGTNYGYTF. Here the CDR3 DNA reads TGCAGCGTTGGGACAGGGACTAACTATGGCTACACCTTC.

The V gene is TRBV6-6, the J gene TRBJ2-7; 7 nucleotides line up with TRBD1. Germline V CDR1 and CDR2: MNHNY, SVGAGI (reference sequence). The CDR3 runs 13 residues. V lost 7 bases, J lost 6 bases, and 9 bases stayed unmatched. The CDR3 nucleotides are TGTGCCAGCAAGGAGACAGGGTATATCGAGCAGTACTTC. As protein: CASKETGYIEQYF.

This clonotype was counted only a few times. The DNA for the CDR3 is TGTGCCAGCAGCCCTACCGGGCTCCGGAGGAATGAGCAGTTCTTC. Its protein product is CASSPTGLRRNEQFF. The chain joins TRBV7-3 to TRBJ2-1, with a weak D call TRBD2 (5 bases). Per germline, CDR1 SGHTA and CDR2 FQGTGA. This CDR3 spans 15 amino acids. The germline V and J ends were trimmed by 5 bases and 7 bases, with 18 bases remaining between them.

This clonotype came up many times. The chain has TRBV5-6 and TRBJ2-3; 8 nucleotides line up with TRBD1. The V segment lost 1 base and the J segment 3 bases; nucleotides outside the gene matches: 4. The CDR3 has 15 residues. Germline V lookup: CDR1 SGHDT, CDR2 YYEEEE. Here the CDR3 DNA reads TGTGCCAGCAGCTTGATGAGACAGGGGACAGATACGCAGTATTTT. Residues: CASSLMRQGTDTQYF.

Many counts were recorded for this clonotype. The V gene is TRBV6-5, the J gene TRBJ2-7; TRBD2 matches at 13 bases. J gave up 1 base and V 3 bases, and 3 bases lay outside the gene matches. The CDR3 extends over 16 amino acids. Germline V CDR1 and CDR2: MNHEY, SVGAGI. In DNA, the CDR3 is TGTGCCAGCAGTTATACGGGACTAGCGGGGTCCTACGAGCAGTACTTC. It encodes CASSYTGLAGSYEQYF.

This clonotype occurred many times. This sequence joins TRBV7-8 and TRBJ1-1, with D possibly being TRBD1 (5 bases). V was trimmed by 2 bases and J by 1 base, leaving 17 bases between them. CDR3 length: 17 amino acids. In germline, CDR1 is SGHVS, CDR2 FQNEAQ. The CDR3 DNA sequence: TGTGCCAGCAGCTTAACAGTCAGGGAGGGGCGGAACACTGAAGCTTTCTTT. It yields the protein CASSLTVREGRNTEAFF. The full variable domain, in which reference TRBV7-8 and TRBJ1-1 provide the parts outside the CDR3, is GAGVSQSPRYKVAKRGQDVALRCDPISGHVSLFWYQQALGQGPEFLTYFQNEAQLDKSGLPSDRFFAERPEGSVSTLKIQRTQQEDSAVYLCASSLTVREGRNTEAFFGQGTRLTVV.

Only a few counts were recorded for this clonotype. The CDR3 DNA is TGTGCCAGCAGCCCCTCCTCGGGAGTTAGAGGGGAAAAACTGTTTTTT. Translated, it gives CASSPSSGVRGEKLFF. The chain joins TRBV12-3 or TRBV12-4 to TRBJ1-4; no definite D call. The CDR3 extends over 16 amino acids. V was cut by 6 bases and J by 8 bases, with 22 bases left in between.

This clonotype has a count of ten or more. The J gene is TRBJ2-1, the V gene TRBV7-2; 8 positions match TRBD2. The CDR3 loop spans 16 amino acids. Looked up from germline, CDR1 is SGHTA and CDR2 is FQGNSA. V was pared by 2 bases and J by 9 bases, with 12 bases of the junction left unmatched. In nucleotides, the CDR3 is TGTGCCAGCAGCTTAAGTCGGGGACTAGTTGGCGCTGAGCAGTTCTTC. Protein product: CASSLSRGLVGAEQFF.

As regards this clonotype: A read error is possible here, since a much larger clone lies one base away. The rearrangement joins TRBV28 to TRBJ1-2; no definite D call. The CDR3 is made up of 13 amino acids. Deletions cut 2 bases from V and 7 bases from J, with 11 bases between. CDR1 is MDHEN, CDR2 SYDVKM, per germline. The CDR3: CASSLASYCGYTF. CDR3 DNA sequence: TGTGCCAGCAGTTTAGCCAGCTACTGTGGCTACACCTTC.

This chain joins TRBV27 and TRBJ1-1; possibly TRBD1 for D (6 bases). Between the trimmed V and J ends, which lost 2 bases and 3 bases, there was a span of 10 bases. Germline loops: CDR1 MNHEY, CDR2 SMNVEV (reference sequence). The CDR3 is 14 amino acids. CDR3 loop: CASSLIGGDTEAFF. The CDR3 DNA sequence: TGTGCCAGCAGTTTAATAGGGGGGGACACTGAAGCTTTCTTT.

At least ten counts were recorded for this clonotype. The chain combines TRBV7-2 with TRBJ1-5; D not certain. V lost 1 base and J 4 bases, leaving 8 bases between the germline ends. The CDR3 covers 14 residues. Per the germline V gene, CDR1 is SGHTA and CDR2 is FQGNSA. In DNA form, the CDR3 reads TGTGCCAGCAGCTTAGGGAGTGGGAATCAGCCCCAGCATTTT. This sequence encodes CASSLGSGNQPQHF.

This clonotype was seen at least ten times. J is TRBJ1-2 and V is TRBV27, with D possibly being TRBD1 (5 bases). The V gene lost 3 bases and the J gene lost 4 bases, with 9 bases spanning the gap. The CDR3 runs 13 residues. Germline values: CDR1 MNHEY, CDR2 SMNVEV (reference sequence). CDR3 DNA: TGTGCCAGCAGTTTCTCAGGGAGCTATGGCTACACCTTC. Translation: CASSFSGSYGYTF.